In its sample, the clone carrying this T cell receptor (beta chain) ranks as large (0.1 to 1%). The V end was cut by 7 bases, the J end by 9 bases, with 15 bases between. Germline V gene lookup returns CDR1 MNHNY and CDR2 SVGAGI (reference sequence). The length of the CDR3 is 12 residues. The sample belongs to a study of patients and donors after allogeneic stem cell transplantation. MiXCR, applied by TCRdb to the RT-PCR reads, yields one record per CDR3 protein. The top ten clones hold roughly 12% of a sample with some 1,800 distinct CDR3 sequences, around 14% of them seen once. The origin of this receptor is a human donor who was either an allogeneic HSCT recipient or a stem cell or donor lymphocyte infusion donor (not recorded which). It is not recorded whose cells these are; they may come from a transplant donor. The sequenced material came from blood, either unsorted or a sorted T cell fraction (not recorded which). This chain links TRBV6-6 with TRBJ1-1, with unresolved D. CDR3 loop: CASTNRETQAFF. CDR3 nucleotide sequence: TGTGCCAGCACCAATAGGGAGACCCAAGCTTTCTTT.